The T cell receptor (beta chain) under discussion was sequenced for a study of cytomegalovirus exposure and HLA in healthy donors. From germline, CDR1 is SGHRS and CDR2 YFSETQ. Trimming removed 3 bases at V and 10 bases at J, with 20 bases between. The length of the CDR3 is 15 residues. 13 Jbeta primers and 60 Vbeta primers were used for the PCR. The assay was immunoSEQ multiplex PCR, and TCRdb's table has in-frame clones only and misses some. Recorded for this sample: about 100,000 clones. The source of this sequence is a man in his fifties in good health and CMV-seronegative. Sample: PBMCs. This sequence joins TRBV5-1 and TRBJ2-1; D may be TRBD2 (6 bases). In DNA, the CDR3 is TGCGCCAGCAGCTCTCGGGGTTTGGCGGGGACCGAGCAGTTCTTC. It translates to CASSSRGLAGTEQFF.